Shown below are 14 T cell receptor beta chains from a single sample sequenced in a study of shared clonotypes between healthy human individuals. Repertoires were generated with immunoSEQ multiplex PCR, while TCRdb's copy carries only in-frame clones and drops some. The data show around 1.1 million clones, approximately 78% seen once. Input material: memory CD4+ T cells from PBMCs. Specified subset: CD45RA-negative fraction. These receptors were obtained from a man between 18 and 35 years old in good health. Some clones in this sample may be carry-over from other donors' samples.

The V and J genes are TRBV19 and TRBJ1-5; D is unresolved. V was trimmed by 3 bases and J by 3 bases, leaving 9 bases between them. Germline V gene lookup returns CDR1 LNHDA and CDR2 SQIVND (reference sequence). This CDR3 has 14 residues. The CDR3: CASSITGINQPQHF. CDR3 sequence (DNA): TGTGCCAGTAGTATCACCGGGATCAATCAGCCCCAGCATTTT.

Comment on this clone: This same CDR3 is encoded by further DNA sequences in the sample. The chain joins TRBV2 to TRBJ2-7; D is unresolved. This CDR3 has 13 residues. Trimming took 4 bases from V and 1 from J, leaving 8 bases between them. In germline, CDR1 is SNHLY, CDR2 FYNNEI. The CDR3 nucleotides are TGTGCCAGCAGTGGTGGGATATCCTACGAGCAGTACTTC. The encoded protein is CASSGGISYEQYF.

The CDR3 sequence is CASRTGEGQPQHF. DNA for the CDR3: TGTGCCAGCAGGACAGGGGAGGGCCAGCCCCAGCATTTT. The gene calls are TRBV6-6 and TRBJ1-5, with TRBD1 matching 8 bases. Trimming removed 6 bases from V and 7 bases from J; junction bases left unmatched: 5. The germline CDR1 and CDR2 sequences are MNHNY and SVGAGI (reference sequence). This CDR3 is 13 amino acids long.

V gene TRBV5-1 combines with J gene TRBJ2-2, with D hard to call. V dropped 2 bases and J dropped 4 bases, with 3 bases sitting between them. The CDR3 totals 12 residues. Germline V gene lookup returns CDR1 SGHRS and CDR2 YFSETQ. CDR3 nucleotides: TGCGCCAGCAGCTTTAGCACCGGGGAGCTGTTTTTT. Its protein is CASSFSTGELFF. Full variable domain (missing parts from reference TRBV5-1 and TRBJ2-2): KAGVTQTPRYLIKTRGQQVTLSCSPISGHRSVSWYQQTPGQGLQFLFEYFSETQRNKGNFPGRFSGRQFSNSRSEMNVSTLELGDSALYLCASSFSTGELFFGEGSRLTVL.

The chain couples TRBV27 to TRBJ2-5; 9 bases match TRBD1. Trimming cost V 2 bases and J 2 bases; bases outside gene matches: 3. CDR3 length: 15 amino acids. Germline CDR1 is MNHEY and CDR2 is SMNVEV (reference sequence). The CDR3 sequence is CASSLRDRGQETQYF. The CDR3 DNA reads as TGTGCCAGCAGTTTAAGAGACAGGGGGCAAGAGACCCAGTACTTC.

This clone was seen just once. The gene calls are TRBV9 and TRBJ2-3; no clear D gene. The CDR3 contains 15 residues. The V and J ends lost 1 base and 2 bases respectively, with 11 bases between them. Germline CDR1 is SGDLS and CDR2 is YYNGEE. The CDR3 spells CASSVRSANTDTQYF. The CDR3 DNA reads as TGTGCCAGCAGCGTAAGGTCAGCTAACACAGATACGCAGTATTTT. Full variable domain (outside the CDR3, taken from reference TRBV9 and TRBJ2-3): DSGVTQTPKHLITATGQRVTLRCSPRSGDLSVYWYQQSLDQGLQFLIQYYNGEERAKGNILERFSAQQFPDLHSELNLSSLELGDSALYFCASSVRSANTDTQYFGPGTRLTVL.

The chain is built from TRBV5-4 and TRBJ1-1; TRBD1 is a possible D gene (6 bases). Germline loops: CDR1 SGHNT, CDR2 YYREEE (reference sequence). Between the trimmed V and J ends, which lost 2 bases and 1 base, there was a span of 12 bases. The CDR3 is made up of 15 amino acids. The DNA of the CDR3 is TGTGCCAGCAGCTTCCCAGGACAGACGAACACTGAAGCTTTCTTT. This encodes CASSFPGQTNTEAFF.

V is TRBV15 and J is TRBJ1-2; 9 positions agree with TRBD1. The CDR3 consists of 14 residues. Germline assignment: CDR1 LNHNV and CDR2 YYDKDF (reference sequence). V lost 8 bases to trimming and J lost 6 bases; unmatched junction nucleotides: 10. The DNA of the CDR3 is TGTGCCACCTTTCCGGGACAGGGTTTGGATGGCTACACCTTC. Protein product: CATFPGQGLDGYTF.

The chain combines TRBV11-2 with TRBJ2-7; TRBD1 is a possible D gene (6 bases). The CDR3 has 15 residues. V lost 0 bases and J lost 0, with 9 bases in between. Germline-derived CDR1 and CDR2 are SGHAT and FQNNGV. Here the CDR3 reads CASSLDSDSSYEQYF. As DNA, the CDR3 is TGTGCCAGCAGCTTAGATTCGGACAGCTCCTACGAGCAGTACTTC.

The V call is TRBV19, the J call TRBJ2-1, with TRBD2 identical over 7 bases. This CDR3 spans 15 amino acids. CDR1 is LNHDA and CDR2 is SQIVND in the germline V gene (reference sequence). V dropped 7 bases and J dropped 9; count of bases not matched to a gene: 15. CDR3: CASTSEPSGYGEQFF. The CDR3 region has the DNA TGTGCCAGTACCTCTGAGCCTAGCGGCTATGGTGAGCAGTTCTTC.

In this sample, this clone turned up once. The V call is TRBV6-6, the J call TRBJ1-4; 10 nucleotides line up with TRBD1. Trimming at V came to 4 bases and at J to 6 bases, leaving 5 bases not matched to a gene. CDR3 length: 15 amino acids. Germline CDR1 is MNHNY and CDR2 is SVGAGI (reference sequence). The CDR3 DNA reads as TGTGCCAGCAGTTGGCGGACAGGGGGGGATGAAAAACTGTTTTTT. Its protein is CASSWRTGGDEKLFF.

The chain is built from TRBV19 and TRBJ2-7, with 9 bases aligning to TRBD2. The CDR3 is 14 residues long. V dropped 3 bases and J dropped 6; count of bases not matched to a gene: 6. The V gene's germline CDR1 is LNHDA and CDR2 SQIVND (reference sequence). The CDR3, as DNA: TGTGCCAGTAGTATGAAGGGACTAGCAAGCGAGCAGTACTTC. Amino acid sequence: CASSMKGLASEQYF.

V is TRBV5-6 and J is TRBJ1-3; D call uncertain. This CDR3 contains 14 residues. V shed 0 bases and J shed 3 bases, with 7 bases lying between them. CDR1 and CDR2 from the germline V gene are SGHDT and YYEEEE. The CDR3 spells CASSLEVGGNTIYF. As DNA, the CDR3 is TGTGCCAGCAGCTTGGAGGTCGGTGGAAACACCATATATTTT.

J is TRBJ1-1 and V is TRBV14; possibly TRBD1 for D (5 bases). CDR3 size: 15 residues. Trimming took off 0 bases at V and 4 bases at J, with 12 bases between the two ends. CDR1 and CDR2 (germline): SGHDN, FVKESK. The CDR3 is CASSQEWGGGTEAFF. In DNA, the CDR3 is TGTGCCAGCAGCCAAGAATGGGGGGGAGGCACTGAAGCTTTCTTT.